This section outlines one TCR beta chain sequence together with its context. Its antigen is not identified. Germline trimming cut 4 bases from V and 6 bases from J; bases unmatched to any gene: 10. Per germline, CDR1 LNHDA and CDR2 SQIVND (reference sequence). This CDR3 spans 16 amino acids. This record belongs to a study of OX40 agonist ivuxolimab in advanced cancers. Overall study context: Ivuxolimab, an antibody acting as an agonist of OX40 (CD134), was used to treat patients. One patient with hepatocellular carcinoma and two with cutaneous melanoma, three in all, had partial responses. The study gave patients intravenous ivuxolimab at 0.01 to 10 mg/kg every 2 weeks. Study results and limitations: Clonal expansion was among the lowest in partial responders at 0.1-3.0 mg/kg, especially CD8+.

The table came from immunoSEQ multiplex PCR; TCRdb's copy has only in-frame clones and leaves some out. The sample carries fewer than 85,000 clones, roughly nine tenths recorded once. This sequence originates from an adult with an advanced solid tumor such as melanoma, head and neck, liver or kidney cancer. Sequences were derived from CD4+ or CD8+ T cells sorted from blood, sampled in a trial of the OX40 agonist ivuxolimab. This sequence joins TRBV19 and TRBJ2-2; TRBD1 aligns across 8 bases. The CDR3: CASSTLTGAGSGELFF. In DNA, the CDR3 is TGTGCCAGTAGTACCCTGACAGGGGCTGGATCCGGGGAGCTGTTTTTT. Drawing the rest from reference TRBV19 and TRBJ2-2, the complete variable domain is DGGITQSPKYLFRKEGQNVTLSCEQNLNHDAMYWYRQDPGQGLRLIYYSQIVNDFQKGDIAEGYSVSREKKESFPLTVTSAQKNPTAFYLCASSTLTGAGSGELFFGEGSRLTVL.